The 30 T cell receptor beta chains in this list originate from one sample, sequenced in a study of CD8+CD57+ T cells in acquired aplastic anemia. TCR beta VDJ and CDR3 were profiled, and genomic DNA was the template. TCRdb re-called the reads with MiXCR, one entry per CDR3 protein. The sample carries approximately 99,000 distinct CDR3 sequences, roughly 50% recorded once. The sample consisted of sorted CD4+, CD8+, or CD8+CD57+ T cells (not recorded which) from PBMCs. These receptors were collected from a human donor in good health, serving as a control.

This clonotype was detected only a few times. The chain couples TRBV9 to TRBJ1-1; possible D gene TRBD1, 5 bases. Trimming removed 4 bases at V and 2 bases at J, with 12 bases between. This CDR3 is 14 amino acids long. Germline V gives CDR1 SGDLS, CDR2 YYNGEE. The CDR3, as DNA: TGTGCCAGCAGCCCCCTGGGGGTTAACACTGAAGCTTTCTTT. Encoded protein: CASSPLGVNTEAFF.

The V and J genes are TRBV29-1 and TRBJ1-1, with D unresolved. The germline V and J ends were trimmed by 6 bases and 7 bases, with 18 bases remaining between them. CDR3 length: 13 residues. CDR1 is SQVTM, CDR2 ANQGSEA, per germline. This CDR3 is CSVVSLGGLEAFF. In nucleotides, the CDR3 is TGCAGCGTCGTCTCATTAGGAGGGCTTGAAGCTTTCTTT.

This sequence joins TRBV19 and TRBJ1-1; TRBD1 might be the D (6 bases). The CDR3 sequence is 13 residues long. Germline-derived CDR1 and CDR2 are LNHDA and SQIVND (reference sequence). Trimming removed 6 bases at V and 1 base at J, with 9 bases between. This CDR3 is CASRSTGNTEAFF. Here the CDR3 DNA reads TGTGCCAGTAGGTCGACAGGGAACACTGAAGCTTTCTTT.

This rearrangement joins TRBV10-2 to TRBJ1-2; D is possibly TRBD1 (5 bases). The V end was cut by 6 bases, the J end by 4 bases, with 21 bases between. The CDR3 is 16 residues long. CDR1 and CDR2 (germline): WSHSY, SAAADI. CDR3 sequence: CASSEAGLTPSYGYTF. The CDR3 coding sequence is TGCGCCAGCAGCGAAGCGGGACTTACGCCTTCCTATGGCTACACCTTC.

This chain joins TRBV7-2 and TRBJ1-6, with a weak D call TRBD1 (6 bases). The V and J ends lost 5 bases and 7 bases respectively, with 15 bases between them. CDR3 length: 15 amino acids. Looked up from germline, CDR1 is SGHTA and CDR2 is FQGNSA. The CDR3 DNA follows: TGTGCCAGCAGCCCCGGGCCCACAGGGAATTCACCCCTCCACTTT. Protein product: CASSPGPTGNSPLHF.

CDR3 nucleotides: TGTGCCAGCAGTGAAGGGACAGGGAGTGGCGAGCAGTACTTC. Translating gives CASSEGTGSGEQYF. The chain couples TRBV2 to TRBJ2-7; TRBD1 aligns across 8 bases. CDR1 is SNHLY, CDR2 FYNNEI, per germline. The CDR3 runs 14 residues. Trimming removed 1 base from V and 6 bases from J; junction bases left unmatched: 5. Based on the CDR3 plus reference TRBV2 and TRBJ2-7, the full variable domain is EPEVTQTPSHQVTQMGQEVILRCVPISNHLYFYWYRQILGQKVEFLVSFYNNEISEKSEIFDDQFSVERPDGSNFTLKIRSTKLEDSAMYFCASSEGTGSGEQYFGPGTRLTVT.

CDR3 DNA sequence: TGTGCTAGTGGTTTGGAATACAGGGGGCTAGCGGGGGGCCTGCGCACAGATACGCAGTATTTT. It translates to CASGLEYRGLAGGLRTDTQYF. This rearrangement joins TRBV12-5 to TRBJ2-3; TRBD2 aligns across 11 bases. The CDR3 runs to 21 residues. Germline CDR1 and CDR2: LGHNT and FRNRAP. Trimming at V came to 1 base and at J to 1 base, leaving 16 bases not matched to a gene.

The chain carries TRBV7-3 and TRBJ1-1; D is ambiguous. V was shortened by 5 bases and J by 3 bases, with 10 bases between the two germline ends. Per germline, CDR1 SGHTA and CDR2 FQGTGA. This CDR3 region has 13 residues. The CDR3: CASSPARHTEAFF. In DNA form, the CDR3 reads TGTGCCAGCAGCCCAGCAAGGCACACTGAAGCTTTCTTT.

The chain is built from TRBV7-9 and TRBJ1-6, with unresolved D. The ends were cut back, 5 bases at V and 16 bases at J, with 12 bases in the middle. The CDR3 runs 11 residues. In germline, CDR1 is SEHNR, CDR2 FQNEAQ (reference sequence). In nucleotides, the CDR3 is TGTGCCAGCAGCCAAGACCTAGGACTCCACTTT. Translation gives CASSQDLGLHF.

Notes on this clonotype: This may stem from a read error, because a much larger clone lies one nucleotide away. This chain links TRBV4-3 with TRBJ1-5; no definite D call. This CDR3 has 14 amino acids. Germline V gives CDR1 LGHNA, CDR2 YSLEER. CDR3 nucleotide sequence: TGCGCCAGCAGCCAAGATCCAGAAAATCGGCCCCAGCATTTT. This codes for CASSQDPENRPQHF.

This clonotype was seen repeatedly, ten times or more. The chain employs TRBV4-3 and TRBJ2-3; TRBD2 agrees at 8 bases. Germline-derived CDR1 and CDR2 are LGHNA and YSLEER. J lost 3 bases, V lost 6 bases, and 8 bases had no gene match. The CDR3 has 15 amino acids. Here the CDR3 reads CASSENRGGTDTQYF. The CDR3 DNA follows: TGCGCCAGCAGTGAAAATCGGGGGGGGACAGATACGCAGTATTTT.

The rearrangement uses TRBV12-3 or TRBV12-4 and TRBJ1-6; D gene uncertain. This CDR3 contains 11 residues. V lost 1 base and J 11 bases, leaving 3 bases between the germline ends. CDR3 protein: CASSLETPLHF. DNA for the CDR3: TGTGCCAGCAGTTTAGAAACACCCCTCCACTTT.

The chain has TRBV7-6 and TRBJ2-1; D gene ambiguous. The J call may be mistaken, given a closer DNA end match to TRBJ2-7. CDR1 and CDR2 (germline): SGHVS, FNYEAQ. This CDR3 is built from 13 residues. The DNA for the CDR3 is TGTGCCAGCAGCCGAAACGCATACAATGAGCAGTACTTC. It codes for CASSRNAYNEQYF.

J is TRBJ2-5 and V is TRBV15; D uncertain. The germline V gene has CDR1 LNHNV and CDR2 YYDKDF (reference sequence). V was cut by 5 bases and J by 2 bases, with 6 bases left in between. CDR3 length equals 12 residues. The CDR3 loop is CATSAEQETQYF. The CDR3 coding sequence is TGTGCCACCAGCGCGGAGCAAGAGACCCAGTACTTC.

The rearrangement links TRBV7-6 to TRBJ2-7; tentatively, D is TRBD1 (5 bases). The CDR3 spans 15 residues. V lost 5 bases and J 0 bases, leaving 14 bases between the germline ends. From germline, CDR1 is SGHVS and CDR2 FNYEAQ. CDR3 DNA sequence: TGTGCCAGCAGCGATACCACAGGTCTCTCCTACGAGCAGTACTTC. Residues: CASSDTTGLSYEQYF.

Of note for this clonotype: Germline and junction disagree at one end, which may indicate a read error. This rearrangement joins TRBV7-8 to TRBJ2-2; TRBD1 is a possible D gene (5 bases). Germline V gene lookup returns CDR1 SGHVS and CDR2 FQNEAQ. CDR3 length: 16 residues. CDR3 in amino acids: CANSLPRAPNSGELFF. CDR3 bases: TGTGCCAACAGCTTACCCAGGGCACCTAACTCCGGGGAGCTGTTTTTT. Full variable domain (outside the CDR3, taken from reference TRBV7-8 and TRBJ2-2): GAGVSQSPRYKVAKRGQDVALRCDPISGHVSLFWYQQALGQGPEFLTYFQNEAQLDKSGLPSDRFFAERPEGSVSTLKIQRTQQEDSAVYLCANSLPRAPNSGELFFGEGSRLTVL.

The chain combines TRBV24-1 with TRBJ1-4; D remains unclear. The CDR3 is 14 residues long. The germline gives CDR1 KGHDR, CDR2 SFDVKD. V shed 4 bases and J shed 3 bases, with 8 bases lying between them. CDR3 bases: TGTGCCACCAGTGACCCCGGGGCTAATGAAAAACTGTTTTTT. Protein: CATSDPGANEKLFF.

The chain links TRBV2 to TRBJ1-1; D not resolved. V lost 4 bases and J lost 3, with 9 bases in between. The CDR3 length is 13 residues. Per the germline V gene, CDR1 is SNHLY and CDR2 is FYNNEI. CDR3 protein: CASSAGRDTEAFF. The CDR3 coding sequence is TGTGCCAGCAGTGCAGGACGGGACACTGAAGCTTTCTTT.

J is TRBJ2-7 and V is TRBV15, with 9 bases fitting TRBD1. Germline-derived CDR1 and CDR2 are LNHNV and YYDKDF (reference sequence). Trimming cost V 4 bases and J 4 bases; bases outside gene matches: 14. The CDR3 spans 17 residues. As DNA, the CDR3 is TGTGCCACCAGCACCCAATACGGTGGGGGACAGGGTTACGAGCAGTACTTC. Residues: CATSTQYGGGQGYEQYF.

V and J are TRBV7-3 and TRBJ2-6, with D hard to call. Germline V lookup: CDR1 SGHTA, CDR2 FQGTGA. V lost 5 bases and J 12 bases, leaving 11 bases between the germline ends. This CDR3 contains 12 residues. CDR3 amino acids: CASSPPLGVLTF. CDR3 bases: TGTGCCAGCAGCCCCCCACTCGGCGTCCTGACTTTC. The complete variable domain, with remaining parts taken from reference TRBV7-3 and TRBJ2-6, reads GAGVSQTPSNKVTEKGKYVELRCDPISGHTALYWYRQSLGQGPEFLIYFQGTGAADDSGLPNDRFFAVRPEGSVSTLKIQRTERGDSAVYLCASSPPLGVLTFGAGSRLTVL.

This clonotype was seen only once. The CDR3 reads CASSAGTGQNYEQYF. The CDR3 nucleotides read TGTGCCAGTAGTGCCGGGACAGGGCAGAACTACGAGCAGTACTTC. V and J are TRBV19 and TRBJ2-7; 9 bases fit TRBD1. The germline CDR1 and CDR2 sequences are LNHDA and SQIVND (reference sequence). The CDR3 length is 15 residues. The V gene end was trimmed by 5 bases and the J gene end by 3 bases; junction bases not matched to a gene: 8. Full variable domain (missing parts from reference TRBV19 and TRBJ2-7): DGGITQSPKYLFRKEGQNVTLSCEQNLNHDAMYWYRQDPGQGLRLIYYSQIVNDFQKGDIAEGYSVSREKKESFPLTVTSAQKNPTAFYLCASSAGTGQNYEQYFGPGTRLTVT.

About this clonotype itself: A much larger clonotype is one base distant, so this may be a read error. The CDR3 ends on some other residue instead of the conserved phenylalanine or tryptophan, so this is likely a read error. This chain joins TRBV9 and TRBJ2-3; 11 bases fit TRBD2. Germline assignment: CDR1 SGDLS and CDR2 YYNGEE. V lost 4 bases, J lost 4 bases, and 5 bases stayed unmatched. CDR3 length: 15 amino acids. The CDR3 here is CASSLAGGRSDTQYL. DNA of the CDR3: TGTGCCAGCAGCTTAGCGGGGGGGCGGTCAGATACGCAGTATCTT.

This clonotype has more than one count but fewer than ten. This chain joins TRBV2 and TRBJ1-1, with a tentative D call TRBD1 (5 bases). The germline gives CDR1 SNHLY, CDR2 FYNNEI. This CDR3 is 13 amino acids long. Trimming took off 7 bases at V and 5 bases at J, with 14 bases between the two ends. CDR3 coding DNA: TGTGCCAGCAACCAGGGAGAAGGGACTGAAGCTTTCTTT. It yields the protein CASNQGEGTEAFF.

This chain links TRBV19 with TRBJ1-2; 9 nucleotides agree with TRBD1. The CDR3 length is 13 residues. J lost 7 bases, V lost 6 bases, and 6 bases had no gene match. Germline values: CDR1 LNHDA, CDR2 SQIVND (reference sequence). This chain's CDR3 is CASRDRGLGGYTF. CDR3 bases: TGTGCCAGTAGGGACAGGGGTTTAGGTGGCTACACCTTC.

DNA for the CDR3: TGCAGCGTTGCGGCCCGGCTGAACACTGAAGCTTTCTTT. Translating it yields CSVAARLNTEAFF. The chain employs TRBV29-1 and TRBJ1-1; unclear D gene. CDR3 length: 13 amino acids. Germline CDR1 is SQVTM and CDR2 is ANQGSEA. The V end was cut by 4 bases, the J end by 0 bases, with 9 bases between.

There are many counts of this clonotype. V gene TRBV7-2 combines with J gene TRBJ2-2; D remains unclear. Trimming took 4 bases from V and 5 from J, leaving 14 bases between them. Germline V CDR1 and CDR2: SGHTA, FQGNSA. This CDR3 is built from 15 residues. The CDR3 loop reads CASSSPPGGTGELFF. The CDR3 DNA reads TGTGCCAGCAGCTCCCCGCCGGGTGGGACCGGGGAGCTGTTTTTT.

This chain connects TRBV15 to TRBJ2-7, with TRBD1 matching over 8 bases. This CDR3 region has 13 residues. V lost 2 bases to trimming and J lost 5 bases; unmatched junction nucleotides: 2. Germline loops: CDR1 LNHNV, CDR2 YYDKDF (reference sequence). The CDR3 region is CATSRQGAHEQYF. The CDR3 DNA follows: TGTGCCACCAGCAGACAGGGGGCTCACGAGCAGTACTTC.

This clonotype was observed at least ten times. The rearrangement joins TRBV7-8 to TRBJ1-5; no reliable D call. V lost 5 bases and J 3 bases, leaving 8 bases between the germline ends. The germline V gene has CDR1 SGHVS and CDR2 FQNEAQ. This CDR3 comprises 13 residues. In DNA form, the CDR3 reads TGTGCCAGCAGCCGAACCTACAATCAGCCCCAGCATTTT. It codes for CASSRTYNQPQHF.

The rearrangement links TRBV25-1 to TRBJ2-3; D is perhaps TRBD2 (6 bases). Between the trimmed V and J ends, which lost 8 bases and 1 base, there was a span of 13 bases. The CDR3 covers 14 residues. Germline V gene sequence: CDR1 MGHDK, CDR2 SYGVNS. The DNA of the CDR3 is TGTGCCAGCCTCCCGGGGGTAGGCACAGATACGCAGTATTTT. Translated: CASLPGVGTDTQYF.

The rearrangement uses TRBV25-1 and TRBJ2-1; possible D gene TRBD2, 5 bases. Germline values: CDR1 MGHDK, CDR2 SYGVNS. Deletions cut 5 bases from V and 7 bases from J, with 15 bases between. The CDR3 has 14 residues. The CDR3 DNA reads as TGTGCCAGCAGTTTTTCGGGGAAGGCGAATGAGCAGTTCTTC. Translation gives CASSFSGKANEQFF.